This T cell receptor (beta chain) came from a study of cytotoxic CD8 clonotypes in ibrutinib-treated CLL. In the study overall: 24 partial and 2 complete responses; at median about 63 months, roughly 15 remitted, around 12 progressed.

Details on this clone: What it binds is not known.

The study, taken as a whole, reports: Sampling of sustained-remission and progressing patients occurred at differing times. At baseline, clonality was higher than in age-matched healthy donors and correlated with CD8+ counts. Clonality went higher at ibrutinib response and then dropped back toward baseline at progression.

Trimming cost V 5 bases and J 1 base, with 11 bases left between them. This CDR3 has 14 residues. CDR1 is SGHVS, CDR2 FQNEAQ, per germline. TCRdb's copy holds only in-frame clones and misses some; the assay was immunoSEQ multiplex PCR. Of about 200,000 clones listed, around 75% are singletons. The chain links TRBV7-8 to TRBJ1-1; D not certain. The TCR was taken from a human donor with chronic lymphocytic leukemia. The material sequenced was PBMCs, taken after 12 months of ibrutinib treatment. The CDR3 DNA reads TGTGCCAGCAGCCCCCTACGGGGGAACACTGAAGCTTTCTTT. Its protein is CASSPLRGNTEAFF. The full variable domain, completed using reference TRBV7-8 and TRBJ1-1, is GAGVSQSPRYKVAKRGQDVALRCDPISGHVSLFWYQQALGQGPEFLTYFQNEAQLDKSGLPSDRFFAERPEGSVSTLKIQRTQQEDSAVYLCASSPLRGNTEAFFGQGTRLTVV.